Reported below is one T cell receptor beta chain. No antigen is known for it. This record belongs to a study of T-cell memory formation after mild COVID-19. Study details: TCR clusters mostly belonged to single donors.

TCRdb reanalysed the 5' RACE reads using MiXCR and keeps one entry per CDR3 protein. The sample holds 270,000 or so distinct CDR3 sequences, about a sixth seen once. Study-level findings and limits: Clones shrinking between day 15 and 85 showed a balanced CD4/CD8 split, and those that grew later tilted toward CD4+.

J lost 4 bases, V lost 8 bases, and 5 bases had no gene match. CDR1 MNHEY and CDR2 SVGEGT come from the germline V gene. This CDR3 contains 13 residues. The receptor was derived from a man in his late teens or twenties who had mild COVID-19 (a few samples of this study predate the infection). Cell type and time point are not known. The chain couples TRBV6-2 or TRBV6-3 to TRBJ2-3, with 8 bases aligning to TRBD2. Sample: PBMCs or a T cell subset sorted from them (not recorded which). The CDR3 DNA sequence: TGTGCCAGCGGCCCGACTAGCGCAGATACGCAGTATTTT. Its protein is CASGPTSADTQYF.